A selection of T cell receptor beta chains follows, all from one sample in a study of blood T cell repertoires in COVID-19. Generated by immunoSEQ multiplex PCR, the TCRdb table keeps only in-frame clones and is missing some. This table has more than 400,000 clones, around 85% appearing once. Sequencing input: peripheral blood. Receptor source: a human donor in a cohort sampled during active COVID-19. The CDR3 runs from the conserved cysteine through the conserved F or W. D genes are given only for firm matches. Where a row states a size, it is once, few, many or the class of an expanded clone; other rows omit it.

CDR3,DNA,V,size,J,D
CASSDLYEREKLFF,TGTGCCAGCAGTGACCTCTATGAGCGGGAAAAACTGTTTTTT,TRBV6-1,.,TRBJ1-4,.
CASSVASVNTGELFF,TGTGCCAGCAGCGTAGCCAGCGTTAACACCGGGGAGCTGTTTTTT,TRBV9,.,TRBJ2-2,.
CASSIGPQAGNEQFF,TGTGCCAGTAGTATCGGGCCCCAGGCGGGGAATGAGCAGTTCTTC,TRBV19,.,TRBJ2-1,.
CAWAESSGNTIYF,TGTGCCTGGGCGGAGAGCTCTGGAAACACCATATATTTT,TRBV30,.,TRBJ1-3,.
CASTQTGLSYGYTF,TGTGCCAGCACCCAGACCGGACTAAGCTATGGCTACACCTTC,TRBV6-6,.,TRBJ1-2,.
CATSDFPRQGQETQYF,TGTGCCACCAGTGATTTCCCCCGGCAGGGACAAGAGACCCAGTACTTC,TRBV24-1,.,TRBJ2-5,.
CASSVQGNYGYTF,TGTGCCAGCAGTGTACAGGGTAACTATGGCTACACCTTC,TRBV2,.,TRBJ1-2,.
CASSLAPVINEQFF,TGTGCCAGCAGTTTAGCTCCGGTTATCAATGAGCAGTTCTTC,TRBV28,.,TRBJ2-1,.
CASGLARQGGHEQYF,TGTGCTAGTGGTTTGGCCAGACAGGGTGGCCACGAGCAGTACTTC,TRBV12-5,.,TRBJ2-7,TRBD1
CASSKRGQGILGYTF,TGTGCCAGCAGCAAGAGGGGACAGGGGATACTTGGCTACACCTTC,TRBV7-8,.,TRBJ1-2,TRBD1
CASSFFAGSESTYGYTF,TGTGCCAGCAGTTTTTTTGCGGGATCGGAGAGCACCTATGGCTACACCTTC,TRBV27,.,TRBJ1-2,.
CATSRGTGGFYEQYF,TGTGCCACCAGCAGGGGGACAGGAGGGTTCTACGAGCAGTACTTC,TRBV15,.,TRBJ2-7,TRBD1
CASTLAGGHGEQFF,TGCGCCAGCACCCTAGCGGGAGGTCATGGGGAGCAGTTCTTC,TRBV10-2,.,TRBJ2-1,TRBD2
CASSPTLTGTGNTIYF,TGTGCCAGCTCACCGACCTTGACAGGGACTGGAAACACCATATATTTT,TRBV18,.,TRBJ1-3,TRBD1
CASSDRDEAFF,TGTGCCAGCAGTGACAGGGACGAAGCTTTCTTT,TRBV3-1/TRBV3-2,.,TRBJ1-1,TRBD1
CASSQEGGGRAVYF,TGTGCCAGCAGCCAAGAGGGTGGGGGCCGTGCCGTCTACTTC,TRBV14,.,TRBJ2-7,.
CASSSFYEQYF,TGTGCCAGCAGCTCGTTCTACGAGCAGTACTTC,TRBV11-1,.,TRBJ2-7,.
CASSLEKAGYGYTF,TGTGCCAGCAGCTTAGAAAAGGCGGGCTATGGCTACACCTTC,TRBV7-9,.,TRBJ1-2,.
CASSHGSNYGYTF,TGTGCCAGCAGCCACGGGTCTAACTATGGCTACACCTTC,TRBV7-6,few,TRBJ1-2,.
CAWKTRPLRTSGSTDTQYF,TGTGCCTGGAAAACCCGACCGCTCCGGACTAGCGGGAGCACAGATACGCAGTATTTT,TRBV30,few,TRBJ2-3,TRBD2
CASSRNSGRYTDTQYF,TGTGCCAGCAGCAGAAATAGCGGGAGGTACACAGATACGCAGTATTTT,TRBV9,.,TRBJ2-3,TRBD2
CSGAGGENYGYTF,TGCAGCGGGGCGGGAGGAGAAAACTATGGCTACACCTTC,TRBV29-1,few,TRBJ1-2,.
CATSPAGREDTQYF,TGTGCCACCAGTCCCGCCGGTCGGGAAGATACGCAGTATTTT,TRBV24-1,.,TRBJ2-3,.
CASSLFQDTEAFF,TGTGCCAGCAGCTTGTTCCAGGACACTGAAGCTTTCTTT,TRBV5-4,.,TRBJ1-1,.
CASRGGAVNTEAFF,TGTGCCAGCAGGGGGGGGGCAGTGAACACTGAAGCTTTCTTT,TRBV28,.,TRBJ1-1,.
CASSRRQGSSNQPQHF,TGTGCCAGCAGCCGTCGACAGGGTTCTAGCAATCAGCCCCAGCATTTT,TRBV27,.,TRBJ1-5,TRBD1
CASSRVGGATQYF,TGCGCCAGCAGCCGAGTAGGTGGAGCGACCCAGTACTTC,TRBV4-3,.,TRBJ2-5,.
CASSFGTANSPLHF,TGTGCCAGCAGTTTCGGGACAGCAAATTCACCCCTCCACTTT,TRBV28,.,TRBJ1-6,TRBD1
CASNRAEGNYGYTF,TGTGCCAGCAATCGCGCGGAGGGAAACTATGGCTACACCTTC,TRBV7-9,.,TRBJ1-2,.
CASSQRGETQYF,TGTGCCAGCAGCCAAAGAGGGGAGACCCAGTACTTC,TRBV3-1/TRBV3-2,.,TRBJ2-5,.
CSVGLPGQQLFF,TGCAGCGTTGGCCTACCGGGACAACAACTGTTTTTT,TRBV29-1,.,TRBJ1-4,.
CASSPRAGPNSYEQYF,TGTGCCAGCAGTCCAAGGGCGGGACCCAACTCCTACGAGCAGTACTTC,TRBV2,.,TRBJ2-7,.
CASSVLTRANVLTF,TGTGCCAGCAGTGTCCTGACACGGGCCAACGTCCTGACTTTC,TRBV28,.,TRBJ2-6,.
CASSPSAGTGNTDTQYF,TGTGCCAGCAGCCCTTCTGCCGGGACAGGGAACACAGATACGCAGTATTTT,TRBV4-2,.,TRBJ2-3,TRBD1
CASSVDRDPPYEQYF,TGTGCCAGCAGCGTAGACAGGGACCCTCCCTACGAGCAGTACTTC,TRBV9,.,TRBJ2-7,.
CASSQDVLGLKETQYF,TGTGCCAGCAGCCAAGATGTCCTAGGCCTGAAAGAGACCCAGTACTTC,TRBV3-1/TRBV3-2,.,TRBJ2-5,.
CTQAERGKDGSNEQFF,TGCACCCAAGCAGAGAGGGGTAAGGACGGGAGCAATGAGCAGTTCTTC,TRBV1,.,TRBJ2-1,.
CASSSRLAGPSSYNEQFF,TGTGCCAGCAGCTCCCGACTAGCGGGGCCGAGCTCCTACAATGAGCAGTTCTTC,TRBV7-3,.,TRBJ2-1,TRBD2
CASSVRGVGEKLFF,TGTGCCAGCAGCGTCAGGGGGGTGGGGGAAAAACTGTTTTTT,TRBV7-2,once,TRBJ1-4,TRBD1
CASRLGQGYGYTF,TGTGCCAGCAGATTGGGACAGGGGTATGGCTACACCTTC,TRBV27,.,TRBJ1-2,TRBD1